One T cell receptor (beta chain) is described in this entry. Original processing methods: Using reference gene primer amplification, nucleated cell counts were estimated. Some clones are missing from TCRdb's copy, which holds only in-frame ones; the method was immunoSEQ multiplex PCR. The V and J calls and clone size come from that table; D and trimming were worked out from the DNA. The sample lists some 130,000 clones; about 85% were seen once. The data originate from a study of blood T cell repertoires in COVID-19. Study-level background: The origin of the acute and convalescent COVID-19 samples was the United States, Italy and Spain. The analysed material was cDNA or gDNA that came from T cells, B-cell-depleted T cells, or PBMCs.

Germline V lookup: CDR1 LNHNV, CDR2 YYDKDF (reference sequence). This CDR3 has 15 residues. V lost 0 bases, J lost 15 bases, and 12 bases stayed unmatched. The sequence was obtained from an elderly man with acute or convalescent COVID-19. Sequenced input: peripheral blood. The V and J genes are TRBV15 and TRBJ2-1; 9 positions agree with TRBD2. CDR3 in amino acids: CATSRDRPSGGPMFF. In nucleotides, the CDR3 is TGTGCCACCAGCAGAGATCGCCCCAGCGGGGGGCCGATGTTCTTC.